This is a list of T cell receptor beta chains from one sample in a study of regulatory T cells in long-lasting Graves disease. TCRdb reprocessed the multiplex PCR reads via MiXCR and lists one record per CDR3 protein. The sample shows a few hundred thousand distinct CDR3 sequences, over 15% of them seen only once. These data were also reused for a study on T cells in Graves' hyperthyroidism and ophthalmopathy.

Sequencing used peripheral blood mononuclear cells (PBMCs), obtained at new diagnosis, from a patient treated with antithyroid drugs. These TCRs come from a man aged 35 to 55 with Graves disease. Both conserved end residues are part of each CDR3. A D gene is named only where the DNA matches it firmly. Only some rows state a clone size, as once, few, many or a class for expanded clones.

many	.	TRBJ1-5	TRBV28	CASRYGLNQPQHF	TGTGCCAGCAGATACGGACTAAATCAGCCCCAGCATTTT
many	.	TRBJ2-7	TRBV3-1	CASSHWDRPYEQYF	TGTGCCAGCAGCCATTGGGACCGGCCGTACGAGCAGTACTTC
.	TRBD1	TRBJ1-2	TRBV13	CASSSGQGSGYTF	TGTGCCAGCAGCTCCGGACAGGGATCTGGCTACACCTTC
many	.	TRBJ2-3	TRBV18	CASSPSQGSTDTQYF	TGTGCCAGCTCACCCTCCCAGGGGAGCACAGATACGCAGTATTTT
many	.	TRBJ1-5	TRBV7-8	CASSLNRFSNQPQHF	TGTGCCAGCAGCTTAAACAGATTTAGCAATCAGCCCCAGCATTTT
many	.	TRBJ2-2	TRBV7-9	CASIPGETGELFF	TGTGCCAGCATCCCAGGGGAGACCGGGGAGCTGTTTTTT
many	.	TRBJ2-1	TRBV18	CASSPRALGREQFF	TGTGCCAGCTCACCTAGGGCTCTCGGGCGTGAGCAGTTCTTC
many	.	TRBJ1-1	TRBV12-3/TRBV12-4	CASSLSYVNTEAFF	TGTGCCAGCAGTTTGAGTTACGTGAACACTGAAGCTTTCTTT
many	.	TRBJ1-4	TRBV5-1	CASSLGAATNEKLFF	TGCGCCAGCAGCTTGGGGGCGGCAACTAATGAAAAACTGTTTTTT
many	.	TRBJ2-3	TRBV20-1	CSARDRRGGPDTQYF	TGCAGTGCTAGAGATAGGAGGGGGGGCCCAGATACGCAGTATTTT
many	.	TRBJ1-5	TRBV6-1	CASSPTNSNQPQHF	TGTGCCAGCAGTCCTACAAATAGCAATCAGCCCCAGCATTTT
few	.	TRBJ1-1	TRBV7-9	CASSLGSGSEAFF	TGTGCCAGCAGCCTAGGGTCAGGGTCTGAAGCTTTCTTT
.	.	TRBJ1-6	TRBV19	CASSLSGSPLHF	TGTGCCAGTAGCCTTTCTGGCTCACCCCTCCACTTT
many	TRBD1	TRBJ2-3	TRBV9	CASSLIGTGDRAADTQYF	TGTGCCAGCAGCTTAATAGGGACAGGCGATCGGGCAGCAGATACGCAGTATTTT
.	.	TRBJ1-2	TRBV30	CAWSRAGGYTF	TGTGCCTGGAGTAGGGCTGGGGGCTACACCTTC
.	.	TRBJ1-1	TRBV28	CASSFQYDTEAFF	TGTGCCAGCAGTTTCCAGTATGACACTGAAGCTTTCTTT
.	TRBD1	TRBJ1-1	TRBV28	CASSPRDRASAFF	TGTGCCAGCAGTCCCCGGGACAGGGCATCAGCTTTCTTT
few	.	TRBJ2-7	TRBV13	CASSSKQGRREQYF	TGTGCCAGCAGCTCGAAACAGGGAAGGCGCGAGCAGTACTTC
many	.	TRBJ1-5	TRBV6-2/TRBV6-3	CASSYGGSNQPQHF	TGTGCCAGCAGTTACGGGGGGAGCAATCAGCCCCAGCATTTT
few	.	TRBJ2-7	TRBV15	CATSGISYEQYF	TGTGCCACCAGCGGGATCTCCTACGAGCAGTACTTC
many	TRBD1	TRBJ2-3	TRBV7-9	CASSRFTGVGHTDTQYF	TGTGCCAGCAGCCGATTTACAGGGGTAGGGCACACAGATACGCAGTATTTT
few	.	TRBJ1-1	TRBV24-1	CATSALGFEAFF	TGTGCCACCAGTGCCTTGGGCTTTGAAGCTTTCTTT
.	TRBD1	TRBJ2-1	TRBV29-1	CSVGAGDRGGNEQFF	TGCAGCGTTGGGGCGGGGGACAGGGGTGGGAATGAGCAGTTCTTC
few	.	TRBJ1-1	TRBV19	CASSIDRGAATEAFF	TGTGCCAGTAGTATAGACAGGGGAGCGGCCACTGAAGCTTTCTTT
many	TRBD2	TRBJ2-3	TRBV7-3	CASSQAGPPGDTQYF	TGTGCCAGCAGCCAAGCGGGGCCGCCGGGGGATACGCAGTATTTT
.	.	TRBJ2-7	TRBV24-1	CATSDGGTPTQYF	TGTGCCACCAGTGACGGAGGGACCCCAACTCAGTACTTC
many	.	TRBJ2-5	TRBV20-1	CSARGPFGETQYF	TGCAGTGCTAGAGGGCCGTTTGGAGAGACCCAGTACTTC
many	.	TRBJ2-3	TRBV6-5	CASSFERSTDTQYF	TGTGCCAGCAGTTTCGAGAGAAGCACAGATACGCAGTATTTT
many	.	TRBJ2-7	TRBV20-1	CSARGDQNPYEQYF	TGCAGTGCTCGAGGAGACCAAAACCCCTACGAGCAGTACTTC
many	.	TRBJ2-1	TRBV12-3/TRBV12-4	CASAPLVSGNNEQFF	TGTGCCAGCGCCCCCCTAGTCTCTGGGAACAATGAGCAGTTCTTC
few	.	TRBJ1-5	TRBV6-5	CASSYTSREQPQHF	TGTGCCAGCAGTTACACATCTAGGGAGCAGCCCCAGCATTTT
few	.	TRBJ2-1	TRBV12-3/TRBV12-4	CASSLGPGLTYNEQFF	TGTGCCAGCAGTTTAGGTCCGGGCCTTACCTACAATGAGCAGTTCTTC
many	TRBD2	TRBJ2-3	TRBV27	CASSSSGDTQYF	TGTGCCAGCAGTTCTAGCGGAGATACGCAGTATTTT
.	TRBD1	TRBJ1-6	TRBV4-3	CASSRSGTGNSPLHF	TGCGCCAGCAGCCGATCCGGGACAGGGAATTCACCCCTCCACTTT
many	TRBD2	TRBJ2-1	TRBV18	CASSPSSGGWNSYNEQFF	TGTGCCAGCTCACCATCCAGCGGGGGGTGGAACTCCTACAATGAGCAGTTCTTC
.	TRBD1	TRBJ1-1	TRBV5-1	CASSLEGQVHTEAFF	TGCGCCAGCAGCTTAGAAGGACAGGTCCACACTGAAGCTTTCTTT
many	TRBD2	TRBJ2-7	TRBV10-3	CAISELAGLHLSYEQYF	TGTGCCATCAGTGAGTTAGCGGGACTCCACCTTTCCTACGAGCAGTACTTC